Shown below are 25 T cell receptor beta chains from a single sample sequenced in a study of blood T cell repertoires in COVID-19. TCRdb's copy holds only in-frame clones and misses some; the assay was immunoSEQ multiplex PCR. The sample holds around 460,000 clones, around nine tenths seen once. The source material was peripheral blood. Source of these receptors: a man between 18 and 29 years old with COVID-19, enrolled during active disease.

This chain links TRBV30 with TRBJ2-7; 10 bases line up with TRBD1. Looked up from germline, CDR1 is GTSNPN and CDR2 is SVGIG (reference sequence). The ends lost 4 bases at V and 6 bases at J; junction bases unmatched: 9. The CDR3 covers 14 residues. Written as DNA, the CDR3 is TGTGCCTGGACCCCCCTGGGGACAGGGGCCGAGCAGTACTTC. Residues: CAWTPLGTGAEQYF.

The V and J genes are TRBV18 and TRBJ2-2; D is perhaps TRBD2 (5 bases). With 1 base removed from V and 0 bases from J, the gap between germline ends came to 15 bases. The CDR3 runs to 18 residues. Germline V lookup: CDR1 KGHSH, CDR2 LQKENI. CDR3 DNA: TGTGCCAGCTCACCACTCAGCAGGCGGGTCGCGAACACCGGGGAGCTGTTTTTT. It encodes CASSPLSRRVANTGELFF.

This clone has just one count. V and J are TRBV18 and TRBJ2-7, with TRBD2 matching 12 bases. The V segment lost 3 bases and the J segment 4 bases; nucleotides outside the gene matches: 7. This CDR3 is 16 amino acids long. From germline, CDR1 is KGHSH and CDR2 LQKENI. The CDR3 protein is CASSPPTSGGPYEQYF. The CDR3 nucleotides read TGTGCCAGCTCACCTCCGACTAGCGGGGGTCCATACGAGCAGTACTTC.

The chain uses TRBV11-2 and TRBJ1-2; 7 bases are a match to TRBD1. The J segment lost 13 bases and the V segment lost 3 bases, leaving 11 bases of the junction unmatched. Germline lookup yields CDR1 SGHAT and CDR2 FQNNGV. The CDR3 length is 13 residues. The CDR3 here is CASSLAGTDTSTF. The CDR3 bases are TGTGCCAGCAGCTTGGCCGGGACAGATACTTCCACCTTC.

In its sample, this clone was seen once. The J gene is TRBJ1-1, the V gene TRBV3-1 (or the pseudogene TRBV3-2); D is uncertain. Looked up from germline, CDR1 is LGHDT and CDR2 is YNNKEL (reference sequence). Trimming shortened V by 0 bases and J by 11 bases, and 10 bases separated the two germline ends. The CDR3 is 12 residues long. The CDR3 loop reads CASSQDTTRAFF. The CDR3 bases are TGTGCCAGCAGCCAAGATACGACAAGGGCTTTCTTT.

The rearrangement joins TRBV5-4 to TRBJ1-2, with 12 nucleotides matching TRBD1. Germline V lookup: CDR1 SGHNT, CDR2 YYREEE (reference sequence). CDR3 length: 16 amino acids. V was pared by 4 bases and J by 2 bases, with 6 bases of the junction left unmatched. CDR3 sequence reads: CASSEGQGAQNYGYTF. CDR3 in DNA: TGTGCCAGCAGCGAGGGACAGGGGGCGCAAAACTATGGCTACACCTTC.

The chain carries TRBV28 and TRBJ1-2, with TRBD1 matching over 10 bases. There are 14 residues in the CDR3. The V gene's germline CDR1 is MDHEN and CDR2 SYDVKM. The V and J ends lost 4 bases and 5 bases, in that order; junction bases with no gene match: 4. The CDR3 DNA reads TGTGCCAGCAGTTCGACAGGGGGCGTTTATGGCTACACCTTC. Protein product: CASSSTGGVYGYTF.

The rearrangement uses TRBV7-9 and TRBJ1-6; D is uncertain. Germline CDR1 SEHNR, CDR2 FQNEAQ (reference sequence). This CDR3 region has 14 residues. The germline V and J ends were trimmed by 7 bases and 5 bases, with 12 bases remaining between them. Here the CDR3 reads CASTPPGNNSPLHF. In DNA form, the CDR3 reads TGTGCCAGCACCCCCCCGGGGAATAATTCACCCCTCCACTTT.

The rearrangement joins TRBV25-1 to TRBJ2-3, with D perhaps TRBD2 (5 bases). Between the trimmed V and J ends, which lost 3 bases and 4 bases, there was a span of 11 bases. In germline, CDR1 is MGHDK, CDR2 SYGVNS. The CDR3 runs to 14 residues. This chain's CDR3 is CASSDPRVSDTQYF. CDR3 in DNA: TGTGCCAGCAGTGATCCGAGGGTATCAGATACGCAGTATTTT.

The CDR3 DNA reads TGTGCCAGCAGCCAGCCGGGACAGGGCACTGAAGCTTTCTTT. Translated, it gives CASSQPGQGTEAFF. This rearrangement joins TRBV3-1 (or the pseudogene TRBV3-2) to TRBJ1-1, with 9 positions matching TRBD1. This CDR3 is 14 amino acids long. The ends lost 3 bases at V and 4 bases at J; junction bases unmatched: 3. Germline loops: CDR1 LGHDT, CDR2 YNNKEL (reference sequence).

The V gene is TRBV7-2, the J gene TRBJ2-7; 13 bases map to TRBD2. V lost 1 base to trimming and J lost 2 bases; unmatched junction nucleotides: 8. In germline, CDR1 is SGHTA, CDR2 FQGNSA. The CDR3 is made up of 18 amino acids. The CDR3: CASSLVSGTSGATYEQYF. Here the CDR3 DNA reads TGTGCCAGCAGCTTAGTATCCGGGACTAGCGGGGCTACCTACGAGCAGTACTTC.

This rearrangement joins TRBV29-1 to TRBJ2-7, with D possibly being TRBD2 (5 bases). The CDR3 is 11 residues long. Trimming removed 4 bases at V and 7 bases at J, with 11 bases between. Germline-derived CDR1 and CDR2 are SQVTM and ANQGSEA. Here the CDR3 reads CSVVRVGEQYF. The CDR3 coding sequence is TGCAGCGTTGTGAGGGTCGGGGAGCAGTACTTC.

The gene calls are TRBV30 and TRBJ2-4; 7 bases are shared with TRBD2. The germline V gene encodes CDR1 GTSNPN and CDR2 SVGIG (reference sequence). The CDR3 runs to 14 residues. V trimming: 3 bases; J trimming: 8 bases; junction bases outside the gene matches: 10. The CDR3 DNA sequence: TGTGCCTGGAGAAGGGAGGGGCGTAGGGACATTCAGTACTTC. The encoded protein is CAWRREGRRDIQYF. The full variable domain, its missing parts supplied by reference TRBV30 and TRBJ2-4, is SQTIHQWPATLVQPVGSPLSLECTVEGTSNPNLYWYRQAAGRGLQLLFYSVGIGQISSEVPQNLSASRPQDRQFILSSKKLLLSDSGFYLCAWRREGRRDIQYFGAGTRLSVL.

J is TRBJ2-7 and V is TRBV27; 12 bases map to TRBD2. In germline, CDR1 is MNHEY, CDR2 SMNVEV (reference sequence). Trimming took 5 bases from V and 2 from J; bases not matched to a gene: 1. The CDR3 contains 14 residues. The CDR3, as DNA: TGTGCCAGCAGTCTAGCGGGAGGGACCTACGAGCAGTACTTC. Protein: CASSLAGGTYEQYF.

The chain recombines TRBV6-5 with TRBJ2-5; D is undetermined. The CDR3 runs 14 residues. V was clipped by 6 bases and J by 3 bases, with 14 bases between them. Germline assignment: CDR1 MNHEY and CDR2 SVGAGI. The CDR3 coding sequence is TGTGCCAGCAGAATTCTCGCCCTAGAAGAGACCCAGTACTTC. Protein: CASRILALEETQYF.

This chain joins TRBV5-1 and TRBJ2-3; 7 bases align to TRBD1. V was clipped by 0 bases and J by 6 bases; unmatched bases: 4. Germline values: CDR1 SGHRS, CDR2 YFSETQ. The length of the CDR3 is 14 residues. The CDR3 DNA is TGCGCCAGCAGCTTGGCCCAGGGGGTGGATACGCAGTATTTT. Translating it yields CASSLAQGVDTQYF.

J is TRBJ1-4 and V is TRBV3-1 (or the pseudogene TRBV3-2); TRBD1 aligns across 7 bases. This CDR3 contains 14 residues. The ends lost 8 bases at V and 8 bases at J; junction bases unmatched: 11. CDR1 is LGHDT, CDR2 YNNKEL, per germline (reference sequence). This chain's CDR3 is CASRSGTDEEKLFF. The CDR3 nucleotides read TGTGCCAGCCGGTCCGGGACAGATGAGGAAAAACTGTTTTTT.

The genes are TRBV10-2 and TRBJ1-1, with 7 bases fitting TRBD1. V gave up 0 bases and J gave up 4 bases; unmatched junction bases: 5. Germline-derived CDR1 and CDR2 are WSHSY and SAAADI. CDR3 size: 15 residues. The CDR3 protein is CASSESKGASTEAFF. DNA of the CDR3: TGCGCCAGCAGTGAGTCGAAGGGGGCGAGCACTGAAGCTTTCTTT.

The genes are TRBV25-1 and TRBJ1-1, with 10 bases fitting TRBD1. Germline lookup yields CDR1 MGHDK and CDR2 SYGVNS. The trim removed 7 bases at V and 1 base at J, leaving 3 bases unmatched. CDR3 size: 14 residues. CDR3 in DNA: TGTGCCAGCAACGACAGGGGGCGGAACACTGAAGCTTTCTTT. The encoded protein is CASNDRGRNTEAFF.

The rearrangement joins TRBV24-1 to TRBJ2-3; 10 bases map to TRBD2. Trimming took 4 bases from V and 5 from J; bases not matched to a gene: 8. The length of the CDR3 is 16 residues. CDR1 and CDR2 (germline): KGHDR, SFDVKD. The CDR3 DNA reads TGTGCCACCAGTGACTCACTAGCGGGGCTGGGAGATACGCAGTATTTT. This sequence encodes CATSDSLAGLGDTQYF.

The V gene is TRBV5-1, the J gene TRBJ1-2; D gene uncertain. CDR3 length: 16 amino acids. Trimming removed 2 bases from V and 4 bases from J, with 18 bases in between. Germline CDR1 reads SGHRS; CDR2 reads YFSETQ. The CDR3 here is CASSLERGSLGYGYTF. In DNA form, the CDR3 reads TGCGCCAGCAGCTTAGAGCGGGGATCCCTAGGCTATGGCTACACCTTC.

The chain recombines TRBV7-2 with TRBJ2-3, with 10 bases identical to TRBD1. Germline-derived CDR1 and CDR2 are SGHTA and FQGNSA. The CDR3 has 15 residues. V shed 2 bases, J shed 8 bases, and the junction held 7 bases outside the gene matches. The CDR3 loop reads CASSLSGQGGITQYF. In nucleotides, the CDR3 is TGTGCCAGCAGCTTATCCGGACAGGGGGGCATTACGCAGTATTTT. Looking up the rest from reference TRBV7-2 and TRBJ2-3 gives the full variable domain: GAGVSQSPSNKVTEKGKDVELRCDPISGHTALYWYRQSLGQGLEFLIYFQGNSAPDKSGLPSDRFSAERTGGSVSTLTIQRTQQEDSAVYLCASSLSGQGGITQYFGPGTRLTVL.

The chain combines TRBV7-3 with TRBJ2-3, with TRBD1 as a possible D gene (5 bases). The germline V and J ends were trimmed by 5 bases and 2 bases, with 11 bases remaining between them. The CDR3 totals 14 residues. CDR1 SGHTA and CDR2 FQGTGA come from the germline V gene. In DNA, the CDR3 is TGTGCCAGCAGCCAAGCAGGGTACACAGATACGCAGTATTTT. It yields the protein CASSQAGYTDTQYF.

This clone was observed a few times. CDR3 loop: CASSQDRGVGPQHF. The CDR3 DNA is TGCGCCAGCAGCCAAGACAGAGGAGTAGGGCCCCAGCATTTT. The J gene is TRBJ1-5, the V gene TRBV4-1; no clear D. The CDR3 loop spans 14 amino acids. Germline V gene sequence: CDR1 MGHRA, CDR2 YSYEKL. Trimming removed 0 bases at V and 9 bases at J, with 12 bases between.

This chain joins TRBV5-4 and TRBJ2-1; 7 nucleotides align to TRBD2. There are 14 residues in the CDR3. The V segment lost 0 bases and the J segment 7 bases; nucleotides outside the gene matches: 4. CDR1 and CDR2 (germline): SGHNT, YYREEE (reference sequence). Written as DNA, the CDR3 is TGTGCCAGCAGCTTGGCTAGCGGAGTGAATGAGCAGTTCTTC. Amino acid sequence: CASSLASGVNEQFF.